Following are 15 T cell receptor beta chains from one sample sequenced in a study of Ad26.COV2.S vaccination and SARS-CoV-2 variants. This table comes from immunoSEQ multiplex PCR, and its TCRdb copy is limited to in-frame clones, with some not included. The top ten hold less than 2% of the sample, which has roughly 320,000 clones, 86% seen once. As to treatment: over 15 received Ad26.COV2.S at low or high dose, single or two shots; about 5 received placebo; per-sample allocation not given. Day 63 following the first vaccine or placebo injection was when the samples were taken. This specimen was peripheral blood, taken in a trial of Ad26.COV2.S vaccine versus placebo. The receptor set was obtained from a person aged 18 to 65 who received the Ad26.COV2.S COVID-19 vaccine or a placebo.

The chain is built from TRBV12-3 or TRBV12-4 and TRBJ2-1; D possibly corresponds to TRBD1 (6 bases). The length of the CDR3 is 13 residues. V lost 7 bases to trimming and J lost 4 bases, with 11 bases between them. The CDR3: CASTLGQYNEQFF. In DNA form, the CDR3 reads TGTGCCAGCACCTTAGGACAGTACAATGAGCAGTTCTTC.

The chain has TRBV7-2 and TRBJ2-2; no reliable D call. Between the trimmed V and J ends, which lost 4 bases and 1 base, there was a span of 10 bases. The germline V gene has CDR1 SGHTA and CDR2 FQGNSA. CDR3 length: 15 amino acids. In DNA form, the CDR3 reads TGTGCCAGCAGCTCGGCCGGCCGGAACACCGGGGAGCTGTTTTTT. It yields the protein CASSSAGRNTGELFF. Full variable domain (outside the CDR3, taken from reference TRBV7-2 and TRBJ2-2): GAGVSQSPSNKVTEKGKDVELRCDPISGHTALYWYRQSLGQGLEFLIYFQGNSAPDKSGLPSDRFSAERTGGSVSTLTIQRTQQEDSAVYLCASSSAGRNTGELFFGEGSRLTVL.

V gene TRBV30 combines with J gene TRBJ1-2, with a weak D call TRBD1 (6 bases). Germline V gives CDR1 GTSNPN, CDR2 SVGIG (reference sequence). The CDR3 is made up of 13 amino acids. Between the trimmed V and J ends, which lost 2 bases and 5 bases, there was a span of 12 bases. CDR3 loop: CAWSPPGQYGYTF. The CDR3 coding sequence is TGTGCCTGGAGTCCACCGGGACAATATGGCTACACCTTC.

CDR3: CASSQVAGAYNSPLHF. The CDR3 DNA is TGCGCCAGCAGCCAAGTGGCCGGAGCCTATAATTCACCCCTCCACTTT. This chain joins TRBV4-1 and TRBJ1-6, with no clear D. Trimming stripped 1 base from V and 2 bases from J, with 9 bases between. The germline V gene encodes CDR1 MGHRA and CDR2 YSYEKL. CDR3 length: 16 residues.

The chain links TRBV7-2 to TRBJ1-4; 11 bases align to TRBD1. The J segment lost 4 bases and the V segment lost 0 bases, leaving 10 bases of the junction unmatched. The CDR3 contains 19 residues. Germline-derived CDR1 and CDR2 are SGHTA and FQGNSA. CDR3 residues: CASSLAPGTGGTINEKLFF. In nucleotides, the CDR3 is TGTGCCAGCAGCTTAGCCCCCGGGACAGGGGGAACCATTAATGAAAAACTGTTTTTT.

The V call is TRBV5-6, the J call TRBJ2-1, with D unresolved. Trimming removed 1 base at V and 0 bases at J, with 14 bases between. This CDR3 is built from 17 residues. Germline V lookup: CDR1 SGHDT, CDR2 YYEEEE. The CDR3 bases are TGTGCCAGCAGCTTGTACCCGACTGAGAGCTCCTACAATGAGCAGTTCTTC. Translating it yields CASSLYPTESSYNEQFF.

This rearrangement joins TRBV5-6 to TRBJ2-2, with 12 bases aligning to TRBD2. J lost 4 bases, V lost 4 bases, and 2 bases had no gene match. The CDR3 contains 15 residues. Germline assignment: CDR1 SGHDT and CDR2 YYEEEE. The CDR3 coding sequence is TGTGCCAGCAGCAGGGGACTAGCGGGCACCGGGGAGCTGTTTTTT. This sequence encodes CASSRGLAGTGELFF.

The CDR3 bases are TGTGCCAGCTCACCACCTGACAGGGGGCGAAACTATGGCTACACCTTC. Its protein is CASSPPDRGRNYGYTF. The J gene is TRBJ1-2, the V gene TRBV18; 10 nucleotides agree with TRBD1. Germline CDR1 is KGHSH and CDR2 is LQKENI. The trim removed 0 bases at V and 2 bases at J, leaving 3 bases unmatched. This CDR3 spans 16 amino acids.

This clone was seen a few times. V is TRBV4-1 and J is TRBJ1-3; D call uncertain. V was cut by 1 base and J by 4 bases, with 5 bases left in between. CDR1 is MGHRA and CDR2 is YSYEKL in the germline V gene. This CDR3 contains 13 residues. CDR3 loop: CASSQVSGNTIYF. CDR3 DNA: TGCGCCAGCAGCCAAGTTTCGGGAAACACCATATATTTT.

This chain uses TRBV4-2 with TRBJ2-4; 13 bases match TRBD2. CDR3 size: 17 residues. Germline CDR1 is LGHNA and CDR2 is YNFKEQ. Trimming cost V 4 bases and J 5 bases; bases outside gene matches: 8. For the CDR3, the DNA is TGTGCCAGCAGCCGGTCCGCGACTAGCGGGGGGCAAAACATTCAGTACTTC. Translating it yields CASSRSATSGGQNIQYF.

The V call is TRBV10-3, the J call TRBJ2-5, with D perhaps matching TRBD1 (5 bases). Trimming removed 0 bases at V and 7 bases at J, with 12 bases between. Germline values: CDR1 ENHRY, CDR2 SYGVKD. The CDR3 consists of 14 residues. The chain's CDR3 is CAISESKGVGTQYF. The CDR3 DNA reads TGTGCCATCAGTGAGTCCAAAGGGGTTGGGACCCAGTACTTC.

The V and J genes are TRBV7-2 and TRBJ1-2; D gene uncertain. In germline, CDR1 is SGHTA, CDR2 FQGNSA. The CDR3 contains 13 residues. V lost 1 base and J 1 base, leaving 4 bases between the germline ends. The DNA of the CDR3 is TGTGCCAGCAGCTTAGGATTTAACTATGGCTACACCTTC. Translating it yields CASSLGFNYGYTF.

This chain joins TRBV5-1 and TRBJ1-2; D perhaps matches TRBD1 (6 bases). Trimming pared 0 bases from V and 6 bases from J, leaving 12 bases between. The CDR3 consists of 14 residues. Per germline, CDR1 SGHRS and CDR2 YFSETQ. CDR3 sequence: CASSLEGGRDGYTF. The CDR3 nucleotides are TGCGCCAGCAGCTTGGAGGGGGGGCGAGATGGCTACACCTTC.

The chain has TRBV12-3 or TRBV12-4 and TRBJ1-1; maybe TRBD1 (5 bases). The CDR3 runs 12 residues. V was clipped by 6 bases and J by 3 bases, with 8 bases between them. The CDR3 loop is CASRWGDTEAFF. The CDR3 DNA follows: TGTGCCAGCAGGTGGGGGGACACTGAAGCTTTCTTT.

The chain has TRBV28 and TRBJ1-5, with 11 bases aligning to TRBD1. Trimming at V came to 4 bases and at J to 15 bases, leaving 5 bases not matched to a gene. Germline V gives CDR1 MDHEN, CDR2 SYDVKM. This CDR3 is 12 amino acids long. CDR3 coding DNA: TGTGCCAGCAGTTCGGACAGGGGGCGGGGGCATTTT. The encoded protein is CASSSDRGRGHF.